One and the same sample provided the 12 T cell receptor beta chains below, sequenced in a study of T cell changes during pregnancy in multiple sclerosis. Generated by immunoSEQ multiplex PCR, the TCRdb table keeps only in-frame clones and is missing some. The profile shows 60,000 to 70,000 clones, 91% of them singletons. This specimen was peripheral blood, taken after pregnancy. These receptors were taken from a female donor in good health, enrolled as a control in a pregnancy study.

The rearrangement uses TRBV7-2 and TRBJ2-3, with 16 bases fitting TRBD2. V lost 5 bases to trimming and J lost 4 bases; unmatched junction nucleotides: 9. Germline CDR1 and CDR2: SGHTA and FQGNSA. The CDR3 has 18 residues. CDR3 bases: TGTGCCAGCAGCCCTACCGGGACTAGCGGGGGGGCCGCAGATACGCAGTATTTT. Amino acids: CASSPTGTSGGAADTQYF.

This clone came up once. The chain combines TRBV5-8 with TRBJ2-7; tentative D call: TRBD2 (6 bases). V gave up 4 bases and J gave up 11 bases, with 13 bases separating them. This CDR3 has 11 amino acids. In germline, CDR1 is SGHTS, CDR2 YDEGEE. CDR3 DNA: TGTGCCAGCAGCCAAATTAGGGAGGAGTACTTC. Its translation: CASSQIREEYF.

The J gene is TRBJ1-5, the V gene TRBV19; TRBD1 matches at 9 bases. Germline-derived CDR1 and CDR2 are LNHDA and SQIVND (reference sequence). The CDR3 consists of 15 residues. J lost 6 bases, V lost 7 bases, and 10 bases had no gene match. The CDR3 loop reads CASTYGTGFSQPQHF. The CDR3 DNA sequence: TGTGCCAGTACCTACGGGACAGGGTTCTCTCAGCCCCAGCATTTT.

This chain connects TRBV6-6 to TRBJ1-4; D ambiguous. The germline gives CDR1 MNHNY, CDR2 SVGAGI (reference sequence). The ends were cut back, 7 bases at V and 7 bases at J, with 13 bases in the middle. This CDR3 has 13 residues. The CDR3 DNA reads as TGTGCCAGCAATTTTGGGCGAACTGAAAAACTGTTTTTT. It specifies CASNFGRTEKLFF.

The V gene is TRBV19, the J gene TRBJ1-6, with TRBD1 matching over 10 bases. The CDR3 sequence is 16 residues long. Germline V lookup: CDR1 LNHDA, CDR2 SQIVND (reference sequence). J was trimmed by 2 bases and V by 7 bases; bases with no gene match: 5. The CDR3, as DNA: TGTGCCAGTACCTTGACAGGGGGCCCCTATAATTCACCCCTCCACTTT. Translated, it gives CASTLTGGPYNSPLHF.

The chain links TRBV5-1 to TRBJ2-7; D remains unclear. V gave up 5 bases and J gave up 5 bases, with 11 bases separating them. The V gene's germline CDR1 is SGHRS and CDR2 YFSETQ. This CDR3 spans 12 amino acids. In DNA, the CDR3 is TGCGCCAGCAGTCCGAACCTAGACGAGCAGTACTTC. Its protein product is CASSPNLDEQYF.

The chain uses TRBV9 and TRBJ2-1; a weak D match, TRBD2 (5 bases). This CDR3 region has 16 residues. From germline, CDR1 is SGDLS and CDR2 YYNGEE. V dropped 3 bases and J dropped 4 bases, with 17 bases sitting between them. The CDR3 loop reads CASSGEVGERYNEQFF. CDR3 nucleotides: TGTGCCAGCAGCGGAGAGGTTGGGGAGAGGTACAATGAGCAGTTCTTC.

J is TRBJ1-5 and V is TRBV4-2; D may be TRBD1 (6 bases). In germline, CDR1 is LGHNA, CDR2 YNFKEQ. V lost 3 bases and J 4 bases, leaving 13 bases between the germline ends. The CDR3 totals 15 residues. As DNA, the CDR3 is TGTGCCAGCAGCCAGGGGAGGGGGGCAAATCAGCCCCAGCATTTT. Encoded protein: CASSQGRGANQPQHF.

This clone was detected only once. J is TRBJ2-7 and V is TRBV6-5; D uncertain. This CDR3 region has 13 residues. The V and J ends lost 6 bases and 2 bases respectively, with 11 bases between them. In germline, CDR1 is MNHEY, CDR2 SVGAGI. The CDR3: CASRGSPTYEQYF. CDR3 coding DNA: TGTGCCAGCAGGGGCAGTCCCACCTACGAGCAGTACTTC.

CDR3 in amino acids: CASSPRTGDSYGYTF. The CDR3 nucleotides read TGTGCCAGTAGTCCTCGGACAGGGGATAGCTATGGCTACACCTTC. The rearrangement uses TRBV19 and TRBJ1-2; 9 nucleotides align to TRBD1. CDR1 LNHDA and CDR2 SQIVND come from the germline V gene (reference sequence). The CDR3 contains 15 residues. With 5 bases clipped from V and 4 bases from J, the junction kept 8 bases outside the gene matches.

The CDR3 DNA is TGTGCCAGCAGCGGACTAGCGGGGCCAGGGGGAGAGACCCAGTACTTC. Translating gives CASSGLAGPGGETQYF. V is TRBV7-7 and J is TRBJ2-5; the match to TRBD2 covers 12 bases. There are 16 residues in the CDR3. Germline assignment: CDR1 SSHAT and CDR2 FNYEAQ (reference sequence). Trimming at V came to 5 bases and at J to 4 bases, leaving 8 bases not matched to a gene.

V and J are TRBV30 and TRBJ2-1; D may be TRBD2 (6 bases). This CDR3 has 14 residues. The V gene lost 2 bases and the J gene lost 5 bases, with 13 bases spanning the gap. CDR1 and CDR2 (germline): GTSNPN, SVGIG (reference sequence). CDR3 loop: CAWSRLGLNNEQFF. Here the CDR3 DNA reads TGTGCCTGGAGTCGACTAGGACTTAACAATGAGCAGTTCTTC.